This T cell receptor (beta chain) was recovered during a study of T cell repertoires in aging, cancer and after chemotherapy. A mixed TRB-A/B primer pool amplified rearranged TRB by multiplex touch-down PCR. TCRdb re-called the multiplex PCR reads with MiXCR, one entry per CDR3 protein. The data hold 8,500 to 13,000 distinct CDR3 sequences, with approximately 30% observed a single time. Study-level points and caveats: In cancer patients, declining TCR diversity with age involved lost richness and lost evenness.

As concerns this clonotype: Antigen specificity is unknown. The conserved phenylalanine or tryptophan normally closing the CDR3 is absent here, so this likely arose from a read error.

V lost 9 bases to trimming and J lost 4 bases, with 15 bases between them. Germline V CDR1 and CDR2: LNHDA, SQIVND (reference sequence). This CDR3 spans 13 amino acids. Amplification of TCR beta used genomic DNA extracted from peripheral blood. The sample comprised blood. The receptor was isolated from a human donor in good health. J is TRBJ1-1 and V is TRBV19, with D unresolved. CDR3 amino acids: CASGEGRGTEAFS. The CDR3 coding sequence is TGTGCCAGCGGAGAGGGTCGAGGCACTGAAGCTTTCTCT.